Listed here are 19 T cell receptor beta chains from one sample, sequenced in a study of T cell responses to AZD1222 COVID-19 vaccine. The assay was immunoSEQ multiplex PCR, and TCRdb's table has in-frame clones only and misses some. The repertoire holds about 94,000 clones, with 88% as singletons. Sequencing used peripheral blood, obtained 28 days after the second AZD1222 dose. The receptors stem from an adult who received the AZD1222 COVID-19 vaccine.

This sequence joins TRBV27 and TRBJ1-1; D is possibly TRBD1 (6 bases). V shed 7 bases and J shed 2 bases, with 8 bases lying between them. Germline CDR1 MNHEY, CDR2 SMNVEV (reference sequence). This CDR3 is 12 amino acids long. The DNA of the CDR3 is TGTGCCAGCAAGGGGGTCAACACTGAAGCTTTCTTT. It translates to CASKGVNTEAFF.

The V call is TRBV28, the J call TRBJ1-5; 8 bases line up with TRBD1. V was pared by 5 bases and J by 12 bases, with 3 bases of the junction left unmatched. The CDR3 consists of 11 residues. Looked up from germline, CDR1 is MDHEN and CDR2 is SYDVKM. In nucleotides, the CDR3 is TGTGCCAGCAGTCCCGACAGGGGCCAGCATTTT. Translating it yields CASSPDRGQHF. The complete variable domain, with remaining parts taken from reference TRBV28 and TRBJ1-5, reads DVKVTQSSRYLVKRTGEKVFLECVQDMDHENMFWYRQDPGLGLRLIYFSYDVKMKEKGDIPEGYSVSREKKERFSLILESASTNQTSMYLCASSPDRGQHFGDGTRLSIL.

The rearrangement uses TRBV2 and TRBJ2-5; the D gene is possibly TRBD2 (5 bases). From germline, CDR1 is SNHLY and CDR2 FYNNEI. Deletions cut 10 bases from V and 1 base from J, with 19 bases between. The CDR3 length is 15 residues. The DNA for the CDR3 is TGTGCCACGCCTCGGACCGAGGGATCCCAAGAGACCCAGTACTTC. Its protein is CATPRTEGSQETQYF.

The chain uses TRBV7-2 and TRBJ2-1; maybe TRBD2 (5 bases). V was cut by 5 bases and J by 0 bases, with 11 bases left in between. Germline V lookup: CDR1 SGHTA, CDR2 FQGNSA. CDR3 length: 15 residues. The CDR3, as DNA: TGTGCCAGCAGCCTAGAGCGGTCCTCCTACAATGAGCAGTTCTTC. Its protein product is CASSLERSSYNEQFF.

As DNA, the CDR3 is TGTGCCAGTAGTATAACTCCGGGACAGGGGGCAGATACGCAGTATTTT. It is translated as CASSITPGQGADTQYF. This chain links TRBV19 with TRBJ2-3; 11 nucleotides align to TRBD1. The CDR3 runs to 16 residues. From germline, CDR1 is LNHDA and CDR2 SQIVND (reference sequence). With V trimmed by 2 bases and J by 4 bases, 5 bases remained unmatched.

There are a few counts of this clone. The J gene is TRBJ1-1, the V gene TRBV5-6, with D hard to call. V lost 0 bases and J 5 bases, leaving 14 bases between the germline ends. This CDR3 comprises 15 residues. Germline values: CDR1 SGHDT, CDR2 YYEEEE. The CDR3, as DNA: TGTGCCAGCAGCTTGGCCCGTGGGCTTGGGACTGAAGCTTTCTTT. It is translated as CASSLARGLGTEAFF.

About this clone itself: At one of its ends the junction is not consistent with the germline gene, which may arise from a read error. V is TRBV15 and J is TRBJ2-1; D gene ambiguous. This CDR3 is 13 amino acids long. The germline V gene has CDR1 LNHNV and CDR2 YYDKDF (reference sequence). CDR3 DNA sequence: TGTGCCACCAGCAGGGACCCTACCAATGGGCAGTTCTTC. It encodes CATSRDPTNGQFF.

This chain uses TRBV3-1 (or the pseudogene TRBV3-2) with TRBJ2-2; no clear D gene. Trimming left V 0 bases short and J 6 bases short, with 5 bases between. CDR3 length: 13 amino acids. Germline V gene data show CDR1 as LGHDT and CDR2 as YNNKEL (reference sequence). CDR3: CASSQDNSGELFF. DNA of the CDR3: TGTGCCAGCAGCCAAGATAACTCCGGGGAGCTGTTTTTT.

V usage is TRBV11-3 and J usage is TRBJ2-2; D is uncertain. Trimming took off 8 bases at V and 5 bases at J, with 12 bases between the two ends. The CDR3 is 13 amino acids. CDR1 is SGHNT and CDR2 is YENEEA in the germline V gene. The CDR3 nucleotides are TGTGCCAGCGCAGTTGGGGTTACCGGGGAGCTGTTTTTT. It codes for CASAVGVTGELFF. Full variable domain (outside the CDR3, taken from reference TRBV11-3 and TRBJ2-2): EAGVVQSPRYKIIEKKQPVAFWCNPISGHNTLYWYLQNLGQGPELLIRYENEEAVDDSQLPKDRFSAERLKGVDSTLKIQPAELGDSAVYLCASAVGVTGELFFGEGSRLTVL.

V usage is TRBV19 and J usage is TRBJ2-7, with TRBD1 as a possible D gene (6 bases). V dropped 1 base and J dropped 0 bases, with 10 bases sitting between them. This CDR3 is 15 amino acids long. Germline V gene data show CDR1 as LNHDA and CDR2 as SQIVND (reference sequence). The DNA of the CDR3 is TGTGCCAGTAGTATAGCCCAGGACAGCTCCTACGAGCAGTACTTC. As protein: CASSIAQDSSYEQYF.

The rearrangement uses TRBV10-3 and TRBJ1-1; tentative D call: TRBD1 (5 bases). CDR3 size: 14 residues. Between the trimmed V and J ends, which lost 4 bases and 2 bases, there was a span of 11 bases. Germline V gene data show CDR1 as ENHRY and CDR2 as SYGVKD. The CDR3 DNA is TGTGCCATCAGTGTTGGGGACGGTAACACTGAAGCTTTCTTT. This sequence encodes CAISVGDGNTEAFF.

J is TRBJ1-2 and V is TRBV19; unclear D gene. The V gene's germline CDR1 is LNHDA and CDR2 SQIVND (reference sequence). Between the trimmed V and J ends, which lost 1 base and 2 bases, there was a span of 14 bases. The CDR3 totals 16 residues. The CDR3 spells CASSIALGQGNYGYTF. In DNA, the CDR3 is TGTGCCAGTAGTATAGCCCTAGGTCAAGGAAACTATGGCTACACCTTC. Combining the CDR3 with reference TRBV19 and TRBJ1-2 gives the whole variable domain DGGITQSPKYLFRKEGQNVTLSCEQNLNHDAMYWYRQDPGQGLRLIYYSQIVNDFQKGDIAEGYSVSREKKESFPLTVTSAQKNPTAFYLCASSIALGQGNYGYTFGSGTRLTVV.

The genes are TRBV7-8 and TRBJ1-5; TRBD1 is a possible D gene (6 bases). CDR1 SGHVS and CDR2 FQNEAQ come from the germline V gene. The CDR3 runs 15 residues. V was shortened by 0 bases and J by 5 bases, with 11 bases between the two germline ends. In DNA, the CDR3 is TGTGCCAGCAGCTTAGCCAAGGGGGGATATCAGCCCCAGCATTTT. It translates to CASSLAKGGYQPQHF.

In this sample, this clone turned up a few times. The same CDR3 can be traced to other DNA sequences in this sample. The V and J genes are TRBV7-6 and TRBJ2-2, with D possibly matching TRBD2 (7 bases). CDR3 size: 15 residues. Germline CDR1 SGHVS, CDR2 FNYEAQ. V was clipped by 1 base and J by 4 bases, with 10 bases between them. The CDR3 sequence is CASSLGRGATGELFF. In DNA form, the CDR3 reads TGTGCCAGCAGCTTAGGTCGGGGGGCCACCGGGGAGCTGTTTTTT.

The chain joins TRBV19 to TRBJ2-1; tentatively, D is TRBD2 (6 bases). The ends were cut back, 10 bases at V and 7 bases at J, with 23 bases in the middle. This CDR3 spans 15 amino acids. From germline, CDR1 is LNHDA and CDR2 SQIVND (reference sequence). The DNA of the CDR3 is TGTGCCACTTCTATCATCGGGGGTATACGAAATGAGCAGTTCTTC. Translation: CATSIIGGIRNEQFF.

V is TRBV27 and J is TRBJ1-5; D is perhaps TRBD1 (5 bases). The CDR3 extends over 15 amino acids. V was trimmed by 6 bases and J by 0 bases, leaving 12 bases between them. Germline V lookup: CDR1 MNHEY, CDR2 SMNVEV (reference sequence). In DNA form, the CDR3 reads TGTGCCAGCAGGGCAGGGATTCATAGCAATCAGCCCCAGCATTTT. Residues: CASRAGIHSNQPQHF.

The chain has TRBV6-6 and TRBJ1-2, with 8 bases aligning to TRBD1. Germline loops: CDR1 MNHNY, CDR2 SVGAGI (reference sequence). This CDR3 has 13 residues. The V segment lost 5 bases and the J segment 8 bases; nucleotides outside the gene matches: 7. The CDR3 sequence is CASSDQGAHGYTF. The CDR3 DNA reads as TGTGCCAGCAGTGACCAGGGGGCGCACGGCTACACCTTC.

The chain is built from TRBV4-1 and TRBJ2-7; D unclear. V was shortened by 6 bases and J by 3 bases, with 12 bases between the two germline ends. Germline V gene data show CDR1 as MGHRA and CDR2 as YSYEKL. This CDR3 spans 13 amino acids. CDR3 nucleotides: TGCGCCAGCAGTCCGACGGCCAACTACGAGCAGTACTTC. Amino acid sequence: CASSPTANYEQYF.

Many counts were recorded for this clone. The chain recombines TRBV5-4 with TRBJ2-7; no firm D call. Germline CDR1 SGHNT, CDR2 YYREEE (reference sequence). V gave up 0 bases and J gave up 3 bases, with 13 bases separating them. This CDR3 has 15 amino acids. CDR3 nucleotide sequence: TGTGCCAGCAGCTTGGCTCACAGTGTTGACTACGAGCAGTACTTC. It yields the protein CASSLAHSVDYEQYF.